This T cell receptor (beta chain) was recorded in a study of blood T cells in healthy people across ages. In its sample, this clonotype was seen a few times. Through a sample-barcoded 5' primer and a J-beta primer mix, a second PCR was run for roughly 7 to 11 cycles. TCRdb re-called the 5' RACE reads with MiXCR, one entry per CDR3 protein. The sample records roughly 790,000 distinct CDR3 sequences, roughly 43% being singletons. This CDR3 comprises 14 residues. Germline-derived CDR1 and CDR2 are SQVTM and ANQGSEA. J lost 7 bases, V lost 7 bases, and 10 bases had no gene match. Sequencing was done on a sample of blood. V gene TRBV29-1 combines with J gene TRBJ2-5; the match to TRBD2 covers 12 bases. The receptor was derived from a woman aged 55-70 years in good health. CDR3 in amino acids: CSARLAGVRGTQYF. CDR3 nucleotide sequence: TGCAGCGCCAGACTAGCGGGGGTCAGAGGGACCCAGTACTTC.